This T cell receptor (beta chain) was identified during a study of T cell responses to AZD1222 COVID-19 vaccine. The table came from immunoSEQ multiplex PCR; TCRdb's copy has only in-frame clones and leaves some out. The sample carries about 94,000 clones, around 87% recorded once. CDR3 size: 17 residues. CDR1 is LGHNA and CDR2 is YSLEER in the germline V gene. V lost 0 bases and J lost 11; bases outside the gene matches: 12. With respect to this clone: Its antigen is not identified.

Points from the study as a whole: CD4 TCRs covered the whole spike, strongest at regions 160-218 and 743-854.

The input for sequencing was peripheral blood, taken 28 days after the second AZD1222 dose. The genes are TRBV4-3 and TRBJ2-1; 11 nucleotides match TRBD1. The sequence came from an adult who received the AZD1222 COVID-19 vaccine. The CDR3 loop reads CASSQDGGGQGALQQFF. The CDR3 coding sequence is TGCGCCAGCAGCCAAGATGGGGGAGGACAGGGGGCTTTACAGCAGTTCTTC.